The T cell receptor beta chain under discussion was sequenced for a study of OX40 agonist ivuxolimab in advanced cancers. Points from the study as a whole: Clonal expansion from baseline to week 6 occurred in both CD4+ and CD8+ T cells.

Concerning this clone itself: The antigen is not known.

Assay used: immunoSEQ multiplex PCR; TCRdb lists only in-frame clones, some missing. The data hold approximately 130,000 clones, with around nine tenths observed a single time. There are 13 residues in the CDR3. Trimming shortened V by 0 bases and J by 2 bases, and 4 bases separated the two germline ends. In germline, CDR1 is LNHDA, CDR2 SQIVND (reference sequence). The V call is TRBV19, the J call TRBJ1-2; D gene uncertain. The sequencing used CD4+ or CD8+ T cells sorted from blood, collected in a trial of the OX40 agonist ivuxolimab. This clonotype originated in an adult with an advanced solid tumor such as melanoma, head and neck, liver or kidney cancer. CDR3 coding DNA: TGTGCCAGTAGTATAGACAGGAACTATGGCTACACCTTC. This codes for CASSIDRNYGYTF.